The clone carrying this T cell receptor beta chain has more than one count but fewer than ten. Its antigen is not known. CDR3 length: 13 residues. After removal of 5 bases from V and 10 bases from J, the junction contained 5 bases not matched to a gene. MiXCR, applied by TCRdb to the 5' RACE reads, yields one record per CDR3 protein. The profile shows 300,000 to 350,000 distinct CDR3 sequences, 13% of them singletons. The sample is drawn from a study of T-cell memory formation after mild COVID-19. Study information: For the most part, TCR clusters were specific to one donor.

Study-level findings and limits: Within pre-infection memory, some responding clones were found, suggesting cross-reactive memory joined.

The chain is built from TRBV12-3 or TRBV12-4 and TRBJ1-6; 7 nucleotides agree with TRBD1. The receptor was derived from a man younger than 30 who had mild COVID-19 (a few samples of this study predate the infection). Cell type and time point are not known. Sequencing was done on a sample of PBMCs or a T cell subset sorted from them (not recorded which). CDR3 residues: CASSKTGNSPLHF. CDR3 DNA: TGTGCCAGCAGTAAGACAGGGAACTCACCCCTCCACTTT.